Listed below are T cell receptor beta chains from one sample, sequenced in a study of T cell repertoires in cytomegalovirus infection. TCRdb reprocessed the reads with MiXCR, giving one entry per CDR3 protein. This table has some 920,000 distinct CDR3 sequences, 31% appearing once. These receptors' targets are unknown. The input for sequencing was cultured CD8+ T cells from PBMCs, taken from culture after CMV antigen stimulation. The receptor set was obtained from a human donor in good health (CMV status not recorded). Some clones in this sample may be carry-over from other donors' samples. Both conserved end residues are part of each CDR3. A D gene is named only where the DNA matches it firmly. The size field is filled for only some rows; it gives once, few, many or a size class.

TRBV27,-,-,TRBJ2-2,TGTGCCAGCAGACAAGTGGTAAACACCGGGGAGCTGTTTTTT,CASRQVVNTGELFF
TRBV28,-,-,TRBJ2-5,TGTGCCCGGACTGGCCAGACCCAGTACTTC,CARTGQTQYF
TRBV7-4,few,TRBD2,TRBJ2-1,TGTGCCAGCAGCTTAGCGCTAAGGGCGGGGGGGCCGGTCGATGAGCAGTTCTTC,CASSLALRAGGPVDEQFF
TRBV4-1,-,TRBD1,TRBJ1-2,TGCGCCAGCAGCCTAGGACAGGGAGTGAGAACCTTC,CASSLGQGVRTF
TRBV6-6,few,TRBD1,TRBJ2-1,TGTGCCAGCAGTCCGCACACCCTACAGGGGGCGCCTAACAATGAGCAGTTCTTC,CASSPHTLQGAPNNEQFF
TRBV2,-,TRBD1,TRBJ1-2,TGTGCCAGCAGTGAAACGACAGGGGTCGGCTACACCTTC,CASSETTGVGYTF
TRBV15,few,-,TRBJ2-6,TGTGCCACCGGGATAAGGGCCCCAGCTGGGGCCAACGTCCTGACTTTC,CATGIRAPAGANVLTF
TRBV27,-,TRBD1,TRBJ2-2,TGTGCCAGCAGAAACCGGGACAGGGGTACCACCGGGGAGCTGTTTTTT,CASRNRDRGTTGELFF
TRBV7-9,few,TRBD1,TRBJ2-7,TGTGCCAGCAGCATCTCCGGGACAGGCCCCTACGAGCAGTACTTC,CASSISGTGPYEQYF
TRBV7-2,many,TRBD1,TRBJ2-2,TGTGCCAGCAGCTCCCGGGACAGAGTCACCGGGGAGCTGTTTTTT,CASSSRDRVTGELFF
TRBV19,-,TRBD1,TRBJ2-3,TGTGCCAGTAGTCTTAACCCGGTACAGGGGTTGGCAGATACGCAGTATTTT,CASSLNPVQGLADTQYF
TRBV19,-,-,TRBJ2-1,TGTGCCAGTAGTATAGACCCATTCAATGAGCAGTTCTTC,CASSIDPFNEQFF
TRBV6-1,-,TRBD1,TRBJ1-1,TGTGCCAGCAGCTCAACAGGGGGCTACACTGAAGCTTTCTTT,CASSSTGGYTEAFF